This T cell receptor (beta chain) was sequenced for a study of glioma-infiltrating T cells after dendritic cell vaccination. Assay: immunoSEQ multiplex PCR; the TCRdb copy retains only in-frame clones and omits some. The sample includes 80,000 to 95,000 clones, around 85% of them seen just once. This CDR3 has 15 residues. Germline CDR1 SGDLS, CDR2 YYNGEE. V lost 0 bases, J lost 8 bases, and 4 bases stayed unmatched. The chain is built from TRBV9 and TRBJ2-2; 10 bases align to TRBD2. The sample here was blood, taken before dendritic cell vaccination. The origin of this receptor is a human donor with glioblastoma. CDR3 region: CASSVASGSGGELFF. DNA for the CDR3: TGTGCCAGCAGCGTAGCTAGCGGGAGTGGTGGGGAGCTGTTTTTT.